This T cell receptor (beta chain) was retrieved from a study of CD8+CD57+ T cells in acquired aplastic anemia. Study-wide results and limits: For CD8+ Simpson's diversity, patients and controls showed no significant difference.

V lost 2 bases and J lost 6, with 13 bases in between. Looked up from germline, CDR1 is SGHTA and CDR2 is FQGNSA. The length of the CDR3 is 14 residues. TCR beta VDJ and CDR3 were profiled, and genomic DNA was the template. TCRdb re-called the reads with MiXCR, one entry per CDR3 protein. Here the sample spans around 200,000 distinct CDR3 sequences, 40% to 60% being singletons. The authors sequenced patients whose flow cytometry had shown CD8+CD57+ cell expansion. This clonotype was recorded only once. Its antigen is unidentified. The chain joins TRBV7-2 to TRBJ1-2; D is perhaps TRBD1 (5 bases). Sequencing was performed on sorted CD4+, CD8+, or CD8+CD57+ T cells (not recorded which) from PBMCs. This clonotype was sampled from a human donor with aplastic anemia. The DNA for the CDR3 is TGTGCCAGCAGCTTACCGCAGGGCCTGGATGGCTACACCTTC. This translates into CASSLPQGLDGYTF.